This is a list of T cell receptor beta chains from one sample in a study of shared clonotypes between healthy human individuals. The method was immunoSEQ multiplex PCR; TCRdb's version includes in-frame clones alone and lacks a portion of them. The sample gives about 1.1 million clones, around 77% of which show up once; 0.89% is in the top ten. Sequenced sample: memory CD4+ T cells from PBMCs. These receptors were collected from a man aged 18 to 35 in good health. Some clones in this sample may be carry-over from other donors' samples. Both conserved end residues are part of each CDR3. The order of the fields is D gene, V gene, clone size, J gene, CDR3 DNA, CDR3 protein. D genes are given only for firm matches. For some rows the clone size is stated as once, few or many, or as a class when expanded; others skip it.

D gene: TRBD1; V gene: TRBV28; clone size: .; J gene: TRBJ2-7; CDR3 DNA: TGTGCCAGCAGTTCCTCAAGTACAACCTACACAGGGGGCTACGAGCAGTACTTC; CDR3 protein: CASSSSSTTYTGGYEQYF
D gene: .; V gene: TRBV6-5; clone size: once; J gene: TRBJ2-5; CDR3 DNA: TGTGCCAGCAGTTCTACAGGGATATATCGGGAGACCCAGTACTTC; CDR3 protein: CASSSTGIYRETQYF
D gene: .; V gene: TRBV5-6; clone size: .; J gene: TRBJ2-7; CDR3 DNA: TGTGCCAGCAGCACCGGGACCGTGGGGGAGCAGTACTTC; CDR3 protein: CASSTGTVGEQYF
D gene: .; V gene: TRBV18; clone size: few; J gene: TRBJ1-1; CDR3 DNA: TGTGCCAGCTCACCAGGGGGTGAAGCTTTCTTT; CDR3 protein: CASSPGGEAFF
D gene: .; V gene: TRBV5-6; clone size: .; J gene: TRBJ1-1; CDR3 DNA: TGTGCCAGCACCGTGTCCCCGGGAGTGGGGACTGAAGCTTTCTTT; CDR3 protein: CASTVSPGVGTEAFF
D gene: TRBD1; V gene: TRBV7-9; clone size: once; J gene: TRBJ2-5; CDR3 DNA: TGTGCCAGCAGGTCCGGGACAGTCCTAGGAACCCAGTACTTC; CDR3 protein: CASRSGTVLGTQYF
D gene: .; V gene: TRBV2; clone size: .; J gene: TRBJ2-3; CDR3 DNA: TGTGCCAGCAGCGACTACTCCCAGGGCACAGATACGCAGTATTTT; CDR3 protein: CASSDYSQGTDTQYF
D gene: .; V gene: TRBV5-1; clone size: once; J gene: TRBJ1-1; CDR3 DNA: TGCGCCAGCAGCAGTGGCGGCGGCAACACTGAAGCTTTCTTT; CDR3 protein: CASSSGGGNTEAFF
D gene: TRBD1; V gene: TRBV5-1; clone size: .; J gene: TRBJ1-1; CDR3 DNA: TGCGCCAGCAGCGGAACAGGGGGGATGAACACTGAAGCTTTCTTT; CDR3 protein: CASSGTGGMNTEAFF
D gene: .; V gene: TRBV28; clone size: few; J gene: TRBJ1-4; CDR3 DNA: TGTGCCAGCAGTTTCTTAGGGGAAAAACTGTTTTTT; CDR3 protein: CASSFLGEKLFF
D gene: .; V gene: TRBV30; clone size: .; J gene: TRBJ1-6; CDR3 DNA: TGTGCCTGGAGCACCGGTTCACCCCTCCACTTT; CDR3 protein: CAWSTGSPLHF
D gene: .; V gene: TRBV10-2; clone size: few; J gene: TRBJ1-1; CDR3 DNA: TGCGCCAGCAGGAGTGGGGCGGTTGACACTGAAGCTTTCTTT; CDR3 protein: CASRSGAVDTEAFF
D gene: TRBD1; V gene: TRBV6-1; clone size: once; J gene: TRBJ1-2; CDR3 DNA: TGTGCCAGCAGGCAGCCCATGGGACAGGGTGACGGCTACACCTTC; CDR3 protein: CASRQPMGQGDGYTF
D gene: .; V gene: TRBV30; clone size: few; J gene: TRBJ1-2; CDR3 DNA: TGTGCCTGGAATCCCGGACTTTATGGCTACACCTTC; CDR3 protein: CAWNPGLYGYTF
D gene: .; V gene: TRBV7-3; clone size: many; J gene: TRBJ2-1; CDR3 DNA: TGTGCCAGCAGCTTGACCCCAATGGGCGATGAGCAGTTCTTC; CDR3 protein: CASSLTPMGDEQFF
D gene: TRBD1; V gene: TRBV4-1; clone size: few; J gene: TRBJ1-1; CDR3 DNA: TGCGCCAGCAGTCAAGGACAGGGGGACGACACTGAAGCTTTCTTT; CDR3 protein: CASSQGQGDDTEAFF
D gene: .; V gene: TRBV4-1; clone size: .; J gene: TRBJ1-1; CDR3 DNA: TGCGCCAGCAGCAGACTACGTCACAGGGACCCCCACACTGAAGCTTTCTTT; CDR3 protein: CASSRLRHRDPHTEAFF
D gene: .; V gene: TRBV5-1; clone size: .; J gene: TRBJ1-2; CDR3 DNA: TGCGCCAGCAGCTTGGGCGACACGACTAACTATGGCTACACCTTC; CDR3 protein: CASSLGDTTNYGYTF
D gene: .; V gene: TRBV5-1; clone size: .; J gene: TRBJ1-1; CDR3 DNA: TGCGCCAGCAGCTATAACCTCAGGGGCACTGAAGCTTTCTTT; CDR3 protein: CASSYNLRGTEAFF
D gene: .; V gene: TRBV13; clone size: .; J gene: TRBJ2-7; CDR3 DNA: TGTGCCAGCAGTTGGAGGGGGTACGAGCAGTACTTC; CDR3 protein: CASSWRGYEQYF
D gene: TRBD2; V gene: TRBV25-1; clone size: .; J gene: TRBJ2-7; CDR3 DNA: TGTGCCAGCCCTGGGGGGAAGCGGGACGCCTCCTACGAGCAGTACTTC; CDR3 protein: CASPGGKRDASYEQYF
D gene: TRBD2; V gene: TRBV6-5; clone size: many; J gene: TRBJ2-1; CDR3 DNA: TGTGCCAGCAGTCGTGGGACTAGCGGGAACAATGAGCAGTTCTTC; CDR3 protein: CASSRGTSGNNEQFF
D gene: TRBD2; V gene: TRBV6-4; clone size: .; J gene: TRBJ2-1; CDR3 DNA: TGTGCCAGCAGTGACGGACTAGCGGGAGCTGAGCAGTTCTTC; CDR3 protein: CASSDGLAGAEQFF
D gene: .; V gene: TRBV5-1; clone size: .; J gene: TRBJ2-1; CDR3 DNA: TGCGCCAGCAGCTCCGGCACTAGTTACAATGAGCAGTTCTTC; CDR3 protein: CASSSGTSYNEQFF
D gene: TRBD2; V gene: TRBV7-9; clone size: .; J gene: TRBJ2-3; CDR3 DNA: TGTGCCAGCAGCTTAGAGGGGAGGGCCGAAACAGATACGCAGTATTTT; CDR3 protein: CASSLEGRAETDTQYF
D gene: .; V gene: TRBV11-3; clone size: .; J gene: TRBJ2-5; CDR3 DNA: TGTGCCAGCAGCCCAGGCGCGGGGCTCCAGTACTTC; CDR3 protein: CASSPGAGLQYF
D gene: .; V gene: TRBV5-1; clone size: .; J gene: TRBJ2-1; CDR3 DNA: TGCGCCAGCACCCGGGGGCGGGAAACGTCCAATGAGCAGTTCTTC; CDR3 protein: CASTRGRETSNEQFF
D gene: TRBD2; V gene: TRBV7-3; clone size: .; J gene: TRBJ2-2; CDR3 DNA: TGTGCCAGCAGCATCGGGACTAGCGGGACCGGGGAGCTGTTTTTT; CDR3 protein: CASSIGTSGTGELFF
D gene: TRBD2; V gene: TRBV30; clone size: .; J gene: TRBJ2-1; CDR3 DNA: TGTGCCTGGATACACGGGGGGGAGGACTACAATGAGCAGTTCTTC; CDR3 protein: CAWIHGGEDYNEQFF
D gene: TRBD2; V gene: TRBV9; clone size: .; J gene: TRBJ2-2; CDR3 DNA: TGTGCCAGCAGCGCTAGCGGGGCAAACACCGGGGAGCTGTTTTTT; CDR3 protein: CASSASGANTGELFF
D gene: .; V gene: TRBV11-3; clone size: .; J gene: TRBJ2-2; CDR3 DNA: TGTGCCAGCAGCTTAGACCTTGGTAGGATGTTTTTT; CDR3 protein: CASSLDLGRMFF
D gene: TRBD2; V gene: TRBV7-9; clone size: .; J gene: TRBJ2-2; CDR3 DNA: TGTGCCAGCACCCTTAGCGGGAGAGGAACCGGGGAGCTGTTTTTT; CDR3 protein: CASTLSGRGTGELFF
D gene: .; V gene: TRBV7-3; clone size: .; J gene: TRBJ2-1; CDR3 DNA: TGTGCCAGCAGCTTAGAAGGGCTAGCGACTTACAATGAGCAGTTCTTC; CDR3 protein: CASSLEGLATYNEQFF
D gene: .; V gene: TRBV19; clone size: .; J gene: TRBJ1-3; CDR3 DNA: TGTGCCAGTAGTTCCCCGGGACTGGCCTCTGGAAACACCATATATTTT; CDR3 protein: CASSSPGLASGNTIYF
D gene: .; V gene: TRBV7-7; clone size: .; J gene: TRBJ1-1; CDR3 DNA: TGTGCCAGCAGCTTAGGCCCACTTAGTATTTCGACAGCCAACACTGAAGCTTTCTTT; CDR3 protein: CASSLGPLSISTANTEAFF
D gene: TRBD1; V gene: TRBV2; clone size: many; J gene: TRBJ1-4; CDR3 DNA: TGTGCCAGCAGTGAAAGACAGGGGATTTATGAAAAACTGTTTTTT; CDR3 protein: CASSERQGIYEKLFF
D gene: .; V gene: TRBV18; clone size: .; J gene: TRBJ2-3; CDR3 DNA: TGTGCCAGCTCACCCACCCGGCCCAGCACAGATACGCAGTATTTT; CDR3 protein: CASSPTRPSTDTQYF
D gene: TRBD1; V gene: TRBV29-1; clone size: few; J gene: TRBJ1-4; CDR3 DNA: TGCAGCGTAGGGACAGGGGGGAATGAAAAACTGTTTTTT; CDR3 protein: CSVGTGGNEKLFF
D gene: .; V gene: TRBV6-1; clone size: .; J gene: TRBJ1-1; CDR3 DNA: TGTGCCAGCAGTGCCCGGGACATCTTATTCATGAACACTGAAGCTTTCTTT; CDR3 protein: CASSARDILFMNTEAFF
D gene: TRBD1; V gene: TRBV27; clone size: few; J gene: TRBJ2-7; CDR3 DNA: TGTGCCAGCAGCCCCCGGACAGGGGTGGGGGAGCAGTACTTC; CDR3 protein: CASSPRTGVGEQYF
D gene: .; V gene: TRBV7-6; clone size: few; J gene: TRBJ2-3; CDR3 DNA: TGTGCCAGCAGCTTAATAGGCGGGAAGAGCACAGATACGCAGTATTTT; CDR3 protein: CASSLIGGKSTDTQYF
D gene: .; V gene: TRBV4-1; clone size: .; J gene: TRBJ1-2; CDR3 DNA: TGCGCCAGCAGCCCCCAACAGTTATCAATTAACTATGGCTACACCTTC; CDR3 protein: CASSPQQLSINYGYTF
D gene: .; V gene: TRBV27; clone size: .; J gene: TRBJ2-3; CDR3 DNA: TGTGCCAGCAGTTTAGGACGGGGGCGGGATACGCAGTATTTT; CDR3 protein: CASSLGRGRDTQYF
D gene: .; V gene: TRBV7-6; clone size: .; J gene: TRBJ2-2; CDR3 DNA: TGTGCCAGCAGCTTAGGTGCTCTAGAAACCGGGGAGCTGTTTTTT; CDR3 protein: CASSLGALETGELFF
D gene: .; V gene: TRBV28; clone size: .; J gene: TRBJ1-3; CDR3 DNA: TGTGCCAGCAGCCCGGGATCAGGGTATGAACCTGACACCATATATTTT; CDR3 protein: CASSPGSGYEPDTIYF
D gene: TRBD2; V gene: TRBV18; clone size: .; J gene: TRBJ2-1; CDR3 DNA: TGTGCCAGCTCACCGGGACTAGCGGGATTGGGTAGTGAGCAGTTCTTC; CDR3 protein: CASSPGLAGLGSEQFF
D gene: TRBD1; V gene: TRBV28; clone size: .; J gene: TRBJ1-2; CDR3 DNA: TGTGCCAGCAATTACAGGGGGAACTATGGCTACACCTTC; CDR3 protein: CASNYRGNYGYTF
D gene: TRBD1; V gene: TRBV28; clone size: .; J gene: TRBJ1-2; CDR3 DNA: TGTGCCAGCAGTTTAACGGGGACAGGGATGAAAGGCTACACCTTC; CDR3 protein: CASSLTGTGMKGYTF
D gene: .; V gene: TRBV28; clone size: .; J gene: TRBJ2-2; CDR3 DNA: TGTGCCAGCAGTTTATTTGCCATTAACTTGGGCGGGGAGCTGTTTTTT; CDR3 protein: CASSLFAINLGGELFF
D gene: .; V gene: TRBV7-9; clone size: .; J gene: TRBJ1-1; CDR3 DNA: TGTGCCAGCAGCTTGGATCTATCGGGTGAAGCTTTCTTT; CDR3 protein: CASSLDLSGEAFF
D gene: .; V gene: TRBV5-1; clone size: few; J gene: TRBJ1-2; CDR3 DNA: TGCGCCAGCAGCTTGGACCGGGGTACCCAACCCTGCACCTTC; CDR3 protein: CASSLDRGTQPCTF
D gene: .; V gene: TRBV28; clone size: .; J gene: TRBJ2-7; CDR3 DNA: TGTGCCAGCCAACCTCCGGGGCTCTACGAGCAGTACTTC; CDR3 protein: CASQPPGLYEQYF
D gene: TRBD1; V gene: TRBV6-5; clone size: .; J gene: TRBJ2-2; CDR3 DNA: TGTGCCAGCAGGTCCGGGACAGGGATCGGGGAGCTGTTTTTT; CDR3 protein: CASRSGTGIGELFF
D gene: .; V gene: TRBV2; clone size: .; J gene: TRBJ2-1; CDR3 DNA: TGTGCCAGCAGTAGGGGGGACGGCTCCTACAATGAGCAGTTCTTC; CDR3 protein: CASSRGDGSYNEQFF
D gene: TRBD2; V gene: TRBV5-1; clone size: few; J gene: TRBJ2-1; CDR3 DNA: TGCGCCAGCAGTCGGGAGGGAGGATCCTACAATGAGCAGTTCTTC; CDR3 protein: CASSREGGSYNEQFF
D gene: .; V gene: TRBV5-1; clone size: many; J gene: TRBJ1-3; CDR3 DNA: TGCGCCAGCAGCTTTGAGGGGGGCGGAAACACCATATATTTT; CDR3 protein: CASSFEGGGNTIYF
D gene: TRBD2; V gene: TRBV13; clone size: .; J gene: TRBJ2-3; CDR3 DNA: TGTGCCAGCAGCTTTCGCTTTCCGGGACTAGCGGGAGGCAGCACAGATACGCAGTATTTT; CDR3 protein: CASSFRFPGLAGGSTDTQYF
D gene: TRBD2; V gene: TRBV9; clone size: .; J gene: TRBJ2-7; CDR3 DNA: TGTGCCAGCAGCGTATCCAGCGGGATATGGGGCTCCTACGAGCAGTACTTC; CDR3 protein: CASSVSSGIWGSYEQYF
D gene: TRBD1; V gene: TRBV9; clone size: .; J gene: TRBJ2-1; CDR3 DNA: TGTGCCAGCAGCGTTACCTTTATCCCGGGACAGGGGAGGAATGAGCAGTTCTTC; CDR3 protein: CASSVTFIPGQGRNEQFF
D gene: .; V gene: TRBV7-3; clone size: .; J gene: TRBJ2-3; CDR3 DNA: TGTGCCAGCAGCTTAACGGCAGATGGAGATACGCAGTATTTT; CDR3 protein: CASSLTADGDTQYF